This T cell receptor beta chain was documented in a study of sequential checkpoint blockade in melanoma. Study-level information: Patients were randomized 1:1 to nivolumab-then-ipilimumab or ipilimumab-then-nivolumab first-line.

The CDR3 sequence is 15 residues long. Per germline, CDR1 MNHEY and CDR2 SMNVEV (reference sequence). V lost 5 bases and J 3 bases, leaving 14 bases between the germline ends. Specified treatment: randomized to nivolumab then ipilimumab (arm A) or the reverse (arm B). PBMC sorting kept live CD3+CD8+ cells without CD19 or CD56. Generated by immunoSEQ multiplex PCR, the TCRdb table keeps only in-frame clones and is missing some. The sample yields fewer than 25,000 clones, around 75% seen once. The V and J genes are TRBV27 and TRBJ1-5; D may be TRBD1 (5 bases). This sequence was found in a human donor with melanoma. The sample here was CD8+ T cells sorted from blood (inferred from file names), taken from a patient given nivolumab and ipilimumab in sequence. The CDR3 spells CASSLGGLVNQPQHF. The CDR3 region has the DNA TGTGCCAGCAGTCTTGGGGGGTTGGTCAATCAGCCCCAGCATTTT.